The T cell receptor (beta chain) described here comes from a study of metastatic and nonmetastatic thyroid tumors. Study-wide context: Samples came from malignant and benign thyroid patients, and repertoires were compared across blood and tumor or nodule tissue. Broader study findings: The reported finding was significantly higher TCR beta diversity in malignant thyroid tumors relative to benign nodules, in blood and tumor.

The germline V gene encodes CDR1 LNHDA and CDR2 SQIVND (reference sequence). CDR3 length: 17 residues. The ends lost 4 bases at V and 4 bases at J; junction bases unmatched: 14. This clone was detected many times. Its specificity is not known. Thyroid surgery was preceded by no treatment in any patient. TCRdb reassembled clones from the PCR reads with MiXCR. In the table there are roughly 65,000 clones, about 14% of which are singletons. The source is a male donor with papillary thyroid cancer or a benign thyroid nodule (not recorded which). Some clones in this sample may be carry-over from other donors' samples. The rearrangement links TRBV19 to TRBJ2-5, with 8 bases that match TRBD1. Sample: blood. The CDR3 protein is CASSTDSPGGLRETQYF. The CDR3 DNA follows: TGTGCCAGTAGTACCGACTCCCCAGGGGGCTTACGAGAGACCCAGTACTTC. Full variable domain (outside the CDR3, taken from reference TRBV19 and TRBJ2-5): DGGITQSPKYLFRKEGQNVTLSCEQNLNHDAMYWYRQDPGQGLRLIYYSQIVNDFQKGDIAEGYSVSREKKESFPLTVTSAQKNPTAFYLCASSTDSPGGLRETQYFGPGTRLLVL.